Described below is a single T cell receptor beta chain sequence and its context. The clone's antigen remains unknown. No clone much larger than this one lies a single base away; base qualities are absent. The germline V gene (reference sequence) provides CDR1 GTSNPN and CDR2 SVGIG. Spanning cysteine to phenylalanine, the CDR3 consists of 14 amino acids. The kept DNA is CDR3 alone, 42 bases in frame from the first base. V is cut by 4 bases and J by 2 bases, and the space between the germline ends is 15 bases. This sample is drawn from a study of shared clonotypes between healthy human individuals (TCRdb year 2020). For the study in its entirety: A couple of women and a few men aged 18 to 49 years were included in the cohort. Per donor, leukapheresis produced somewhere between about 0.8 and 9 billion PBMCs. Libraries were prepared and TCR repertoires were sequenced by different laboratories using diverse techniques, in order to increase sequencing depth and limit assay-specific biases. For each donor, three plates each were used for CD4 naive and CD4 memory, two plates were used for CD8 naive, and one plate was used for CD8 memory. Blood TCR repertoires of five healthy adults were deeply sequenced to estimate repertoire size and the extent of clonotype sharing between individuals. On the study overall, not on this receptor specifically: Estimated clonotype richness was generally larger for naive than for memory subsets. Because the study included only a small number of donors, the genetic and exposure-history diversity represented was limited. Sampling was restricted to blood, and TCR repertoires in tissue are likely to differ from TCR repertoires in blood. Based on pairwise subsampling, the degree of clonotype sharing among donors was expected to be affected by sequencing depth. Sharing across a handful of donors was observed for around 5% of naive CD4, 3.5% of naive CD8, 2% to 2.5% of memory CD4, and over 0.3% of memory CD8 clonotypes. Compared with non-shared clonotypes, the clonotypes found in all four sorted-subset donors had higher generation probabilities. Even with the large sequencing depth, rarefaction of the sorted-subset datasets indicated that sequencing was incomplete.

Donors were healthy HIV-negative adults with no recently reported acute infections or vaccinations. Every donor was a Caucasian adult residing in Nashville, Tennessee, USA. CD4+ T cells were enriched by magnetic negative selection, after which naive cells were positively selected on CD45RA and the negative fraction was taken as the memory subset. After blood collection by leukapheresis, PBMCs were isolated using Ficoll-Histopaque density gradient centrifugation and then cryopreserved in the vapor phase of liquid nitrogen. Analytical flow cytometry was used to check the purity and quantity of each magnetically sorted T cell population. From each sorted fraction, genomic DNA was isolated and quantified by UV absorbance on a Nanodrop 2000c. TCR CDR3 regions were amplified from genomic DNA by multiplex PCR using the deep immunoSEQ assay. For each cell subset, the extracted genomic DNA was distributed evenly across all wells of several immunoSEQ 96-well plates, and each plate served as one replicate. For sorted subsets, roughly 200 ng of genomic DNA, equivalent to around 29,000 T cell genomes, went into each replicate PCR. Purified libraries were measured with a Qubit 3.0 fluorometer, size-checked on a Bioanalyzer 2100, and measured again with the KAPA Library Quantification kit. A separate single-read 150-cycle Illumina NextSeq 550 flow cell was used to sequence each immunoSEQ 96-well plate. The source study handled its data this way. Because only junctional sequences without quality scores were contained in the immunoSEQ output, filtering matching that applied to full-length reads could not be performed. To assign V/J genes and CDR3, sequences were annotated using PyIR, a Python wrapper for IgBLAST v1.9, with IMGT germline references. Any read was removed if the V/J assignment was weak (E-value above 1e-6), the CDR3 was missing, or the read contained stop codons, out-of-frame junctions, or ambiguous translated residues. V3J clonotypes were defined as sequences sharing the same inferred V gene, J gene, and CDR3 amino acid sequence. To compute the percentage overlap between repertoires, the number of shared unique clonotypes was divided by the size of the smaller repertoire. Richness of each repertoire was evaluated using RTK rarefaction, the Chao1 estimator, and Recon v2.1 estimates of unobserved clonotypes. Generation probabilities were computed with OLGA for all TCRbeta clonotypes obtained by the gDNA method from several donors. This immuneACCESS table, as held by TCRdb, lists in-frame sequences with V and J called but not all clones. Of the missing ones, under half trace to an unresolved V gene in checked studies; the others have no known cause. V, J and clone size are those of that table, while D and trimming were read from the DNA. The sample yields fewer than 1.4 million clones; approximately 80% were counted once. The top ten clonotypes cover 0.55% to 0.7% of the sample.

The chain is made from TRBV30 and TRBJ2-7; TRBD1 is a weak D gene call, 6 bases matching. Sequencing input: memory CD4+ T cells from PBMCs. Per the publication, the cell subset or site label means: CD45RA-negative fraction. This receptor was taken from a man younger than 30 in good health. Some clones in this sample may be carry-over from other donors' samples. The CDR3 reads CAWNRQGPPYEQYF. The nucleotide sequence is given as TGTGCCTGGAATCGGCAGGGGCCACCCTACGAGCAGTACTTC.